The 9 T cell receptor beta chains presented below share a single source sample, sequenced in a study of CD8 T cells in ankylosing spondylitis. Using its own MiXCR run on the 5' RACE reads, TCRdb lists one record per CDR3 protein. This sample has around 130,000 distinct CDR3 sequences, with around 13% found just once. The specimen was blood, either unsorted or a sorted T cell fraction (not recorded which). Receptor source: a female donor with ankylosing spondylitis or in good health (not recorded which).

The sample holds many counts of this clonotype. Sequence at one end of the junction differs from germline and may be a read error. This chain uses TRBV7-7 with TRBJ2-1, with 8 bases that match TRBD2. The germline gives CDR1 SSHAT, CDR2 FNYEAQ (reference sequence). The CDR3 sequence is 14 residues long. DNA for the CDR3: TGTGCTAGCAGCTTCGTGCGGGAGGCCAATGAGCAGTTCTTC. This gives the protein CASSFVREANEQFF.

Note on this clonotype: Being one base from a much bigger clone, this may be a read error. The chain links TRBV5-1 to TRBJ2-7; D not certain. Germline V lookup: CDR1 SGHRS, CDR2 YFSETQ. V was pared by 0 bases and J by 3 bases, with 13 bases between. This CDR3 comprises 15 residues. The CDR3 sequence: CASSLGIEPYYEQYF. DNA of the CDR3: TGCGCCAGCAGCTTGGGGATAGAACCATACTACGAGCAGTACTTC.

This clonotype was observed a handful of times. The chain combines TRBV5-1 with TRBJ2-1; TRBD1 agrees at 7 bases. CDR1 and CDR2 (germline): SGHRS, YFSETQ. The CDR3 covers 16 residues. V lost 4 bases and J lost 4; bases outside the gene matches: 11. The CDR3 bases are TGCGCCAGCAGCAAAGGGACAGCTATTAGTTACAATGAGCAGTTCTTC. It specifies CASSKGTAISYNEQFF.

Worth noting for this clonotype: A much larger clone is a single base away; this may be a read error. The chain employs TRBV2 and TRBJ2-3, with D perhaps TRBD1 (5 bases). The germline gives CDR1 SNHLY, CDR2 FYNNEI. The CDR3 spans 15 residues. Here the CDR3 reads CVGNPRASSTDTQYF. The CDR3, as DNA: TGTGTCGGCAACCCCAGGGCCAGTAGCACAGATACGCAGTATTTT.

Comment on this clonotype: Just one base apart from a much larger clone, this may be a read error. This chain connects TRBV20-1 to TRBJ2-3; TRBD2 matches at 8 bases. The CDR3 length is 13 residues. Germline V lookup: CDR1 DFQATT, CDR2 SNEGSKA (reference sequence). For the CDR3, the DNA is TGCATTGCTAGGCGTACTAGCGGCGATACGCAGTATTTT. Translating gives CIARRTSGDTQYF.

The V gene is TRBV20-1, the J gene TRBJ2-3; D gene unclear. Trimming pared 6 bases from V and 6 bases from J, leaving 10 bases between. Per the germline V gene, CDR1 is DFQATT and CDR2 is SNEGSKA (reference sequence). The CDR3 loop spans 11 amino acids. CDR3 nucleotide sequence: TGCAGTGCGGGTAACGGGGATACGCAGTATTTT. It yields the protein CSAGNGDTQYF.

This clonotype was counted many times. The chain employs TRBV5-5 and TRBJ2-1; D is unresolved. V dropped 1 base and J dropped 3 bases, with 8 bases sitting between them. The CDR3 sequence is 14 residues long. CDR1 is SGHKS, CDR2 YYEKEE, per germline (reference sequence). CDR3 amino acids: CASSLYFGYNEQFF. The CDR3 nucleotides are TGTGCCAGCAGCTTGTATTTCGGCTACAATGAGCAGTTCTTC.

This clonotype was recorded at least ten times. The rearrangement uses TRBV24-1 and TRBJ2-1; 8 bases match TRBD2. CDR3 length: 16 residues. Trimming removed 2 bases from V and 0 bases from J; junction bases left unmatched: 2. Germline V CDR1 and CDR2: KGHDR, SFDVKD. CDR3 amino acids: CATSDSSGGSYNEQFF. The CDR3 bases are TGTGCCACCAGTGATTCGAGCGGGGGCTCCTACAATGAGCAGTTCTTC.

This chain joins TRBV4-2 and TRBJ2-3; TRBD1 aligns across 8 bases. The V gene's germline CDR1 is LGHNA and CDR2 YNFKEQ. The CDR3 is 16 residues long. V shed 4 bases, J shed 0 bases, and the junction held 6 bases outside the gene matches. CDR3 residues: CASSPQGAVSTDTQYF. In DNA, the CDR3 is TGTGCCAGCAGCCCCCAGGGGGCGGTTAGCACAGATACGCAGTATTTT.